This entry lists 19 T cell receptor beta chains sequenced from one sample in a study of T cells in Graves' hyperthyroidism and ophthalmopathy. The TCR beta CDR3 regions underwent amplification using RNA transcripts as the source. The TCR CDR3 first-round RT-PCR relied on the HTBI primer set. TCRdb processed the multiplex PCR reads anew with MiXCR; each CDR3 protein has one entry. The table shows some 570,000 distinct CDR3 sequences, with about 14% occurring only once. The sample was blood. The source is a woman in her late teens or twenties with Graves' ophthalmopathy.

V is TRBV10-3 and J is TRBJ1-1, with 7 bases that match TRBD1. The length of the CDR3 is 15 residues. The germline V gene has CDR1 ENHRY and CDR2 SYGVKD. V trimming: 7 bases; J trimming: 0 bases; junction bases outside the gene matches: 8. CDR3 amino acids: CAITSGGQLNTEAFF. CDR3 nucleotides: TGTGCCATCACCAGTGGGGGACAGCTGAACACTGAAGCTTTCTTT.

The chain joins TRBV29-1 to TRBJ1-1; D not resolved. CDR3 length: 8 residues. Trimming pared 4 bases from V and 10 bases from J, leaving 4 bases between. Germline V CDR1 and CDR2: SQVTM, ANQGSEA. Here the CDR3 DNA reads TGCAGCGTTGTCGGAGCTTTCTTT. Translated, it gives CSVVGAFF.

The chain links TRBV7-9 to TRBJ2-3; perhaps D is TRBD1 or TRBD2 (5 bases each). The V end lost 5 bases, the J end lost 5 bases, and 17 bases lay between the germline ends. Germline loops: CDR1 SEHNR, CDR2 FQNEAQ (reference sequence). The CDR3 totals 15 residues. The CDR3 sequence: CASSLLGDQVDTQYF. CDR3 in DNA: TGTGCCAGCAGCCTACTAGGGGATCAGGTAGATACGCAGTATTTT. Full variable domain (remainder filled in from reference TRBV7-9 and TRBJ2-3): DTGVSQNPRHKITKRGQNVTFRCDPISEHNRLYWYRQTLGQGPEFLTYFQNEAQLEKSRLLSDRFSAERPKGSFSTLEIQRTEQGDSAMYLCASSLLGDQVDTQYFGPGTRLTVL.

This clonotype was found a few times. The V gene is TRBV28, the J gene TRBJ2-7, with unresolved D. Germline lookup yields CDR1 MDHEN and CDR2 SYDVKM. The CDR3 length is 15 residues. V gave up 6 bases and J gave up 0 bases, with 15 bases separating them. The CDR3 DNA is TGTGCCAGCAGCGTAGATCCTATGACCTCCTACGAGCAGTACTTC. This translates into CASSVDPMTSYEQYF.

This clonotype came up a few times. The chain links TRBV20-1 to TRBJ1-5; no reliable D call. Per the germline V gene, CDR1 is DFQATT and CDR2 is SNEGSKA (reference sequence). The length of the CDR3 is 16 residues. V lost 0 bases and J 0 bases, leaving 12 bases between the germline ends. The CDR3 bases are TGCAGTGCTAGAGATCGACAAAGCTATAGCAATCAGCCCCAGCATTTT. Protein sequence: CSARDRQSYSNQPQHF.

This clonotype was recorded at least ten times. The genes are TRBV15 and TRBJ1-2; D unclear. CDR1 LNHNV and CDR2 YYDKDF come from the germline V gene (reference sequence). This CDR3 has 14 residues. V was cut by 0 bases and J by 5 bases, with 10 bases left in between. The CDR3 nucleotides are TGTGCCACCAGCAGAGATTCACGTCCTTATGGCTACACCTTC. As protein: CATSRDSRPYGYTF.

The gene calls are TRBV7-9 and TRBJ1-2; D is uncertain. CDR1 and CDR2 (germline): SEHNR, FQNEAQ (reference sequence). Trimming shortened V by 3 bases and J by 8 bases, and 25 bases separated the two germline ends. The CDR3 length is 17 residues. The CDR3 DNA is TGTGCCAGCAGCTTTTCTCGACCGCTAACAGACCTTCTCGGCTACACCTTC. This sequence encodes CASSFSRPLTDLLGYTF.

This clonotype was detected many times. The chain recombines TRBV12-3 or TRBV12-4 with TRBJ1-2, with unresolved D. With 7 bases removed from V and 8 bases from J, the gap between germline ends came to 20 bases. CDR3 length: 14 amino acids. The CDR3 sequence: CASTVRRLSGGYTF. DNA for the CDR3: TGTGCCAGCACCGTCAGGAGGCTGTCCGGGGGCTACACCTTC.

Comments on this clonotype: This may come from a read error, since a much larger clone is one base off. This chain joins TRBV19 and TRBJ2-3, with 8 bases aligning to TRBD2. CDR3 length equals 18 residues. Germline V CDR1 and CDR2: LNHDA, SQIVND (reference sequence). J lost 1 base, V lost 5 bases, and 14 bases had no gene match. The CDR3 bases are TGTGCCAGTAGTCGGGGGACTAGGGGGAGTGGGGGCACAGATACGCAGTATTTT. It is translated as CASSRGTRGSGGTDTQYF.

At least ten counts were recorded for this clonotype. This chain links TRBV6-1 with TRBJ2-5; 11 bases line up with TRBD1. V was pared by 4 bases and J by 4 bases, with 2 bases of the junction left unmatched. The CDR3 extends over 14 amino acids. Germline V gene sequence: CDR1 MNHNS, CDR2 SASEGT. In DNA, the CDR3 is TGTGCCAGCAGTGTAGGGACAGGGGGAGAGACCCAGTACTTC. As protein: CASSVGTGGETQYF.

This chain links TRBV19 with TRBJ2-7; 8 bases align to TRBD2. The ends lost 2 bases at V and 3 bases at J; junction bases unmatched: 6. Looked up from germline, CDR1 is LNHDA and CDR2 is SQIVND (reference sequence). This CDR3 region has 15 residues. The CDR3: CASSITGGGGYEQYF. The CDR3 DNA follows: TGTGCCAGTAGTATAACGGGAGGGGGTGGCTACGAGCAGTACTTC.

This chain uses TRBV5-1 with TRBJ2-2, with 9 bases lining up with TRBD1. The germline V gene has CDR1 SGHRS and CDR2 YFSETQ. V dropped 5 bases and J dropped 4; count of bases not matched to a gene: 6. The CDR3 loop spans 15 amino acids. The CDR3 DNA is TGCGCCAGCAGTTCCGGGACAGGGTCCACCGGGGAGCTGTTTTTT. This codes for CASSSGTGSTGELFF.

The chain couples TRBV4-3 to TRBJ1-6; D is possibly TRBD1 (6 bases). Germline V CDR1 and CDR2: LGHNA, YSLEER. Trimming cost V 1 base and J 0 bases, with 16 bases left between them. This CDR3 is 19 amino acids long. This chain's CDR3 is CASSQAVQGFSSYNSPLHF. In DNA form, the CDR3 reads TGCGCCAGCAGCCAAGCGGTTCAGGGGTTCTCCTCCTATAATTCACCCCTCCACTTT.

The chain employs TRBV20-1 and TRBJ2-7; 9 bases are shared with TRBD1. The ends lost 0 bases at V and 6 bases at J; junction bases unmatched: 6. The germline CDR1 and CDR2 sequences are DFQATT and SNEGSKA (reference sequence). This CDR3 has 14 amino acids. In DNA, the CDR3 is TGCAGTGCTAGAGATTTGACAGGGGGGGTCGAGCAGTACTTC. Translated: CSARDLTGGVEQYF.

Note on this clonotype: A read error is possible here, since a much larger clone lies one base away. The V gene is TRBV6-5, the J gene TRBJ2-1; 12 nucleotides line up with TRBD2. After removal of 2 bases from V and 6 bases from J, the junction contained 8 bases not matched to a gene. The CDR3 runs to 17 residues. Per germline, CDR1 MNHEY and CDR2 SVGAGI. CDR3 in amino acids: CASSYPTTSGRFNEQFF. The CDR3 bases are TGTGCCAGCAGTTACCCGACAACTAGCGGGAGGTTCAATGAGCAGTTCTTC.

This clonotype has just a few counts. The chain couples TRBV4-3 to TRBJ2-1, with D tentatively TRBD2 (5 bases). The CDR3 contains 16 residues. Per the germline V gene, CDR1 is LGHNA and CDR2 is YSLEER. V was pared by 0 bases and J by 2 bases, with 11 bases between. The CDR3 spells CASSQDRAVTYNEQFF. The CDR3 bases are TGCGCCAGCAGCCAAGACAGAGCGGTCACCTACAATGAGCAGTTCTTC.

This clonotype was counted a few times. The final CDR3 position lacks the conserved phenylalanine or tryptophan, pointing to a likely read error. No DNA is shown, since the ends of the CDR3 on it are uncertain; the CDR3 is the one TCRdb lists. J is TRBJ2-3 and V is TRBV28. The CDR3 length equals 13 residues, ends included. Germline V gene lookup returns CDR1 MDHEN and CDR2 SYDVKM. CDR3 region: CAVSSADHRYAVL.

This clonotype appeared many times. The CDR3, as DNA: TGTGCCTGGGGCAAACGACCCGCTGGAAACACCATATATTTT. Translation gives CAWGKRPAGNTIYF. This rearrangement joins TRBV30 to TRBJ1-3, with D unresolved. The CDR3 runs to 14 residues. CDR1 GTSNPN and CDR2 SVGIG come from the germline V gene (reference sequence). The germline V and J ends were trimmed by 5 bases and 2 bases, with 13 bases remaining between them.

This clonotype was recorded at least ten times. The rearrangement joins TRBV7-2 to TRBJ2-5; D is ambiguous. V was trimmed by 6 bases and J by 2 bases, leaving 19 bases between them. The CDR3 is 16 residues long. Germline CDR1 and CDR2: SGHTA and FQGNSA. The CDR3 DNA is TGTGCCAGCAGGCCAGACACCTACGCCATGCAAGAGACCCAGTACTTC. Protein: CASRPDTYAMQETQYF. The complete variable domain, with remaining parts taken from reference TRBV7-2 and TRBJ2-5, reads GAGVSQSPSNKVTEKGKDVELRCDPISGHTALYWYRQSLGQGLEFLIYFQGNSAPDKSGLPSDRFSAERTGGSVSTLTIQRTQQEDSAVYLCASRPDTYAMQETQYFGPGTRLLVL.